The 5 T cell receptor beta chains listed next were all sequenced from one sample in a study of CD4 T cells in relation to SARS-CoV-2 and coronaviruses. Data came from immunoSEQ multiplex PCR; TCRdb stores just in-frame clones and leaves some out. The sample holds around 22,000 clones, roughly 73% seen once. The unexposed donors gave CD4+ T cells in 2011-2018, prior to COVID-19. Isolation of CD4+ T cells took place after roughly nine days in culture. These receptors' targets are unknown. Sequenced: CD4+ T cells from PBMCs, cultured in vitro. The source of these receptors is a human donor in good health.

The chain joins TRBV6-1 to TRBJ2-5; maybe TRBD1 (6 bases). The CDR3 has 14 residues. Looked up from germline, CDR1 is MNHNS and CDR2 is SASEGT. V was clipped by 3 bases and J by 3 bases, with 11 bases between them. The chain's CDR3 is CASSDMDSKETQYF. In DNA, the CDR3 is TGTGCCAGCAGTGATATGGACAGCAAAGAGACCCAGTACTTC.

This sequence joins TRBV6-5 and TRBJ1-5, with D possibly matching TRBD1 (5 bases). V was cut by 5 bases and J by 3 bases, with 14 bases left in between. Germline V gene lookup returns CDR1 MNHEY and CDR2 SVGAGI. The length of the CDR3 is 15 residues. CDR3 in amino acids: CASSTTGTANQPQHF. CDR3 bases: TGTGCCAGCAGTACGACGGGGACCGCCAATCAGCCCCAGCATTTT.

The chain recombines TRBV5-6 with TRBJ1-1; 7 nucleotides line up with TRBD1. In germline, CDR1 is SGHDT, CDR2 YYEEEE. The length of the CDR3 is 16 residues. V lost 4 bases, J lost 3 bases, and 12 bases stayed unmatched. CDR3: CASSATTGTEDTEAFF. The CDR3 nucleotides read TGTGCCAGCAGCGCCACTACCGGGACAGAGGACACTGAAGCTTTCTTT.

This chain links TRBV4-2 with TRBJ1-1; no clear D gene. The CDR3 is 15 residues long. Germline CDR1 LGHNA, CDR2 YNFKEQ. The germline V and J ends were trimmed by 1 base and 5 bases, with 14 bases remaining between them. The CDR3 DNA reads TGTGCCAGCAGCCAAGTTTATTTCTTGGGGACTGAAGCTTTCTTT. Amino acid sequence: CASSQVYFLGTEAFF.

Comments on this clone: An end of the junction does not agree with germline; a read error may underlie this. The chain combines TRBV28 with TRBJ1-3; 7 nucleotides agree with TRBD1. The CDR3 sequence is 16 residues long. Germline V gives CDR1 MDHEN, CDR2 SYDVKM. The CDR3 protein is CASSARTGTAGNTIYF. CDR3 coding DNA: TGTGCCAGCAGCGCCCGGACAGGCACTGCTGGGAACACCATATATTTT.